The 22 T cell receptor beta chains below were found in one sample sequenced in a study of shared clonotypes between healthy human individuals. The protocol was immunoSEQ multiplex PCR, while the TCRdb copy is restricted to in-frame clones and leaves out a portion. The data hold 470,000 or so clones, with 78% observed a single time. Sequencing was performed on PBMCs. The receptors here all came from a middle-aged woman in good health. Some clones in this sample may be carry-over from other donors' samples.

The chain recombines TRBV30 with TRBJ1-5; 7 nucleotides agree with TRBD1. J gave up 3 bases and V 4 bases, and 6 bases lay outside the gene matches. This CDR3 is 14 amino acids long. Germline V gives CDR1 GTSNPN, CDR2 SVGIG (reference sequence). CDR3 DNA: TGTGCCTGGACCGTGGGACAGCCCAATCAGCCCCAGCATTTT. It encodes CAWTVGQPNQPQHF. The whole variable domain, filled in from reference TRBV30 and TRBJ1-5, reads SQTIHQWPATLVQPVGSPLSLECTVEGTSNPNLYWYRQAAGRGLQLLFYSVGIGQISSEVPQNLSASRPQDRQFILSSKKLLLSDSGFYLCAWTVGQPNQPQHFGDGTRLSIL.

This chain connects TRBV11-3 to TRBJ2-5, with D possibly matching TRBD1 (6 bases). The germline CDR1 and CDR2 sequences are SGHNT and YENEEA. V was trimmed by 1 base and J by 5 bases, leaving 8 bases between them. The length of the CDR3 is 13 residues. The CDR3 region has the DNA TGTGCCAGCAGCTTAGTTAGGGGGGAGACCCAGTACTTC. As protein: CASSLVRGETQYF.

The chain employs TRBV14 and TRBJ2-7, with TRBD2 matching 11 bases. Trimming at V came to 5 bases and at J to 2 bases, leaving 2 bases not matched to a gene. The germline V gene encodes CDR1 SGHDN and CDR2 FVKESK. The CDR3 covers 14 residues. The CDR3 loop reads CASSSSGGTYEQYF. CDR3 coding DNA: TGTGCCAGCAGCTCTAGCGGGGGGACCTACGAGCAGTACTTC.

This chain joins TRBV4-3 and TRBJ1-2; D uncertain. Germline V gene lookup returns CDR1 LGHNA and CDR2 YSLEER. There are 14 residues in the CDR3. V was shortened by 1 base and J by 4 bases, with 10 bases between the two germline ends. CDR3 DNA: TGCGCCAGCAGCCAAGTCCGGGGTACCTATGGCTACACCTTC. Its translation is CASSQVRGTYGYTF.

This clone showed up just a few times. V is TRBV7-2 and J is TRBJ2-1; 11 nucleotides line up with TRBD2. Losses at the gene ends were 0 bases for V and 6 bases for J; bases not matched to a gene: 1. The CDR3 loop spans 15 amino acids. Germline CDR1 is SGHTA and CDR2 is FQGNSA. The CDR3 DNA follows: TGTGCCAGCAGCTTAGCTAGCGGGAGGGTCAATGAGCAGTTCTTC. It encodes CASSLASGRVNEQFF.

CDR3 protein: CASSPRQGEEETQYF. The CDR3 nucleotides are TGTGCCAGCTCCCCCAGACAGGGAGAGGAAGAGACCCAGTACTTC. This chain links TRBV18 with TRBJ2-5, with 7 positions matching TRBD1. CDR1 KGHSH and CDR2 LQKENI come from the germline V gene. CDR3 size: 15 residues. After removal of 6 bases from V and 3 bases from J, the junction contained 10 bases not matched to a gene.

The rearrangement links TRBV10-3 to TRBJ2-1; D not certain. CDR3 size: 16 residues. The germline V gene encodes CDR1 ENHRY and CDR2 SYGVKD. V lost 2 bases and J lost 5, with 16 bases in between. CDR3 DNA: TGTGCCATCAGTGAGGTGGCCAGCAGAGAAAACAATGAGCAGTTCTTC. It encodes CAISEVASRENNEQFF.

This clone was detected a few times. The rearrangement links TRBV5-1 to TRBJ2-1, with 7 positions matching TRBD1. The germline V gene encodes CDR1 SGHRS and CDR2 YFSETQ. The V gene end was trimmed by 4 bases and the J gene end by 6 bases; junction bases not matched to a gene: 4. The CDR3 has 13 residues. The CDR3 DNA is TGCGCCAGCAGCCCCGGGACAGCCAATGAGCAGTTCTTC. Amino acids: CASSPGTANEQFF.

Here the CDR3 DNA reads TGTGCCAGCAGCCCCCACCACAAGGGAGCGGGCACAGATACGCAGTATTTT. Translation: CASSPHHKGAGTDTQYF. The chain employs TRBV7-2 and TRBJ2-3; possibly TRBD2 for D (5 bases). The germline CDR1 and CDR2 sequences are SGHTA and FQGNSA. This CDR3 is 17 amino acids long. The V end lost 5 bases, the J end lost 1 base, and 19 bases lay between the germline ends.

The chain combines TRBV2 with TRBJ2-3; TRBD2 matches at 13 bases. J was trimmed by 4 bases and V by 2 bases; bases with no gene match: 3. The CDR3 covers 16 residues. Germline V gene sequence: CDR1 SNHLY, CDR2 FYNNEI. The CDR3 loop is CASSELGLAGPDTQYF. Written as DNA, the CDR3 is TGTGCCAGCAGTGAATTGGGACTAGCGGGACCAGATACGCAGTATTTT.

The table lists this clone with a count of one. The V and J genes are TRBV18 and TRBJ1-2; D uncertain. Trimming shortened V by 0 bases and J by 7 bases, and 9 bases separated the two germline ends. The CDR3 runs 13 residues. Germline values: CDR1 KGHSH, CDR2 LQKENI. The CDR3 bases are TGTGCCAGCTCACCACCGCCCGGTTTTGGCTACACCTTC. Translation: CASSPPPGFGYTF.

The chain is built from TRBV4-1 and TRBJ1-6; tentatively, D is TRBD1 (6 bases). V was cut by 4 bases and J by 6 bases, with 13 bases left in between. CDR1 and CDR2 from the germline V gene are MGHRA and YSYEKL. The CDR3 runs 15 residues. In DNA form, the CDR3 reads TGCGCCAGCAGCCCATACAGGGAGGGTAATTCACCCCTCCACTTT. The encoded protein is CASSPYREGNSPLHF.

This sequence joins TRBV5-4 and TRBJ2-5, with 9 bases aligning to TRBD1. CDR1 and CDR2 from the germline V gene are SGHNT and YYREEE (reference sequence). V dropped 0 bases and J dropped 7; count of bases not matched to a gene: 4. This CDR3 is built from 14 residues. The CDR3 DNA follows: TGTGCCAGCAGCTTGGAGGGGACAGGGCGGACCCAGTACTTC. This encodes CASSLEGTGRTQYF. The whole variable domain, filled in from reference TRBV5-4 and TRBJ2-5, reads ETGVTQSPTHLIKTRGQQVTLRCSSQSGHNTVSWYQQALGQGPQFIFQYYREEENGRGNFPPRFSGLQFPNYSSELNVNALELDDSALYLCASSLEGTGRTQYFGPGTRLLVL.

This clone was counted a few times. The rearrangement links TRBV7-8 to TRBJ2-1; 8 bases line up with TRBD2. Unmatched junction bases numbered 3, after V lost 1 base and J lost 13 bases. Germline V gene data show CDR1 as SGHVS and CDR2 as FQNEAQ. This CDR3 is built from 12 residues. CDR3 region: CASSLVREGQFF. CDR3 bases: TGTGCCAGCAGCTTAGTTCGGGAGGGCCAGTTCTTC.

The V and J genes are TRBV4-1 and TRBJ2-1, with TRBD2 matching 13 bases. The germline gives CDR1 MGHRA, CDR2 YSYEKL. With 7 bases clipped from V and 4 bases from J, the junction kept 1 base outside the gene matches. The CDR3 consists of 14 residues. The CDR3 nucleotides read TGCGCCAGCACACTAGCGGGAGGGTACAATGAGCAGTTCTTC. Residues: CASTLAGGYNEQFF.

V usage is TRBV6-5 and J usage is TRBJ1-2, with D perhaps TRBD1 (6 bases). This CDR3 has 13 residues. Germline lookup yields CDR1 MNHEY and CDR2 SVGAGI. The V gene lost 5 bases and the J gene lost 4 bases, with 11 bases spanning the gap. The CDR3 sequence is CASSGQKIYGYTF. DNA for the CDR3: TGTGCCAGCAGTGGACAGAAAATCTATGGCTACACCTTC.

This clone was seen many times. This chain uses TRBV10-1 with TRBJ2-1, with 10 nucleotides matching TRBD2. With V trimmed by 2 bases and J by 7 bases, 5 bases remained unmatched. This CDR3 contains 15 residues. In germline, CDR1 is WNHNN, CDR2 SYGVQD (reference sequence). The CDR3 DNA reads as TGCGCCAGCAGTGAGAGCGGGAGGGCCCGGAATGAGCAGTTCTTC. This encodes CASSESGRARNEQFF.

The chain uses TRBV29-1 and TRBJ1-2; D gene uncertain. V dropped 2 bases and J dropped 2 bases, with 9 bases sitting between them. CDR3 length: 13 amino acids. The germline gives CDR1 SQVTM, CDR2 ANQGSEA. The CDR3 sequence: CSVEWQNNYGYTF. As DNA, the CDR3 is TGCAGCGTTGAATGGCAGAACAACTATGGCTACACCTTC.

The chain recombines TRBV4-3 with TRBJ2-4; TRBD1 might be the D (5 bases). Germline-derived CDR1 and CDR2 are LGHNA and YSLEER. V was clipped by 0 bases and J by 7 bases, with 19 bases between them. CDR3 length: 17 residues. CDR3 in amino acids: CASSQDSGEGDRNIQYF. In DNA, the CDR3 is TGCGCCAGCAGCCAAGATTCTGGGGAAGGGGATCGGAACATTCAGTACTTC.

The V and J genes are TRBV5-1 and TRBJ2-1; no reliable D call. The CDR3 covers 13 residues. Germline V gives CDR1 SGHRS, CDR2 YFSETQ. Trimming removed 4 bases at V and 0 bases at J, with 5 bases between. The CDR3: CASSPGSYNEQFF. DNA of the CDR3: TGCGCCAGCAGCCCTGGCTCCTACAATGAGCAGTTCTTC.

Here the CDR3 reads CASSHPGSWLNEQFF. CDR3 coding DNA: TGTGCCAGCAGCCACCCGGGATCCTGGCTCAATGAGCAGTTCTTC. The chain uses TRBV11-2 and TRBJ2-1; D is perhaps TRBD2 (5 bases). V was pared by 5 bases and J by 6 bases, with 17 bases between. The CDR3 runs to 15 residues. Germline V lookup: CDR1 SGHAT, CDR2 FQNNGV.

This clone has a count of ten or more. The chain has TRBV4-2 and TRBJ2-3; 9 positions agree with TRBD2. CDR1 and CDR2 (germline): LGHNA, YNFKEQ. J lost 6 bases, V lost 1 base, and 11 bases had no gene match. The CDR3 length is 17 residues. CDR3 amino acids: CASSQATAGGGDDTQYF. As DNA, the CDR3 is TGTGCCAGCAGCCAAGCAACAGCGGGAGGAGGGGACGATACGCAGTATTTT.